The rows below give T cell receptor beta chains drawn from one sample of a study of blood T cell repertoires in COVID-19. Data came from immunoSEQ multiplex PCR; TCRdb stores just in-frame clones and leaves some out. The sample lists 150,000 to 200,000 clones; 86% were seen once. Sequencing was performed on peripheral blood. The source is a man aged 45-65 years with active or convalescent COVID-19. Both conserved end residues are part of each CDR3. Each record gives: CDR3 protein, CDR3 DNA, V gene, clone size, D gene, J gene. D genes are given only for firm matches. The size field is filled for only some rows; it gives once, few, many or a size class.

cdr3_aa: CASSSPNADTQYF
cdr3_nt: TGTGCCAGCAGTTCCCCTAATGCAGATACGCAGTATTTT
v_call: TRBV28
clone_size: few
d_call: -
j_call: TRBJ2-3

cdr3_aa: CASSTWTGAMNTEAFF
cdr3_nt: TGTGCCAGTAGTACCTGGACAGGCGCCATGAACACTGAAGCTTTCTTT
v_call: TRBV19
clone_size: -
d_call: TRBD1
j_call: TRBJ1-1

cdr3_aa: CASSLLRSQTYNEQFF
cdr3_nt: TGTGCCAGCAGTTTATTGAGGTCTCAAACCTACAATGAGCAGTTCTTC
v_call: TRBV27
clone_size: -
d_call: -
j_call: TRBJ2-1

cdr3_aa: CASSIAARNYGYTF
cdr3_nt: TGTGCCAGTAGTATTGCGGCCCGCAACTATGGCTACACCTTC
v_call: TRBV19
clone_size: -
d_call: -
j_call: TRBJ1-2

cdr3_aa: CASSALSGRLTGELFF
cdr3_nt: TGTGCCAGCAGCGCGCTTAGCGGGAGGTTAACCGGGGAGCTGTTTTTT
v_call: TRBV9
clone_size: once
d_call: TRBD2
j_call: TRBJ2-2

cdr3_aa: CASSPRTSGTYEQYF
cdr3_nt: TGTGCCAGCAGCCCCCGGACTAGCGGTACCTACGAGCAGTACTTC
v_call: TRBV2
clone_size: -
d_call: TRBD2
j_call: TRBJ2-7

cdr3_aa: CASSLQSAGYTF
cdr3_nt: TGTGCCAGCAGCCTACAGTCCGCCGGCTACACCTTC
v_call: TRBV6-2/TRBV6-3
clone_size: -
d_call: -
j_call: TRBJ1-2

cdr3_aa: CASSMPGTGQWEQYF
cdr3_nt: TGTGCCAGTAGTATGCCGGGGACAGGCCAATGGGAGCAGTACTTC
v_call: TRBV19
clone_size: -
d_call: TRBD1
j_call: TRBJ2-7

cdr3_aa: CASSPPVGGAYEQYF
cdr3_nt: TGTGCCAGCAGCCCACCCGTGGGGGGGGCCTACGAGCAGTACTTC
v_call: TRBV3-1/TRBV3-2
clone_size: -
d_call: TRBD2
j_call: TRBJ2-7

cdr3_aa: CASSYSTLTGANYGYTF
cdr3_nt: TGTGCCAGCAGTTACTCGACCCTGACAGGAGCTAACTATGGCTACACCTTC
v_call: TRBV6-2/TRBV6-3
clone_size: -
d_call: -
j_call: TRBJ1-2

cdr3_aa: CASSPTVNTEAFF
cdr3_nt: TGTGCCAGCAGCCCGACAGTGAACACTGAAGCTTTCTTT
v_call: TRBV9
clone_size: -
d_call: -
j_call: TRBJ1-1

cdr3_aa: CAWSDGAGGSGTEAFF
cdr3_nt: TGTGCCTGGAGTGACGGGGCAGGGGGCAGTGGGACTGAAGCTTTCTTT
v_call: TRBV30
clone_size: -
d_call: TRBD1
j_call: TRBJ1-1

cdr3_aa: CASSSPDKNTEAFF
cdr3_nt: TGTGCCAGCAGCTCCCCGGACAAGAACACTGAAGCTTTCTTT
v_call: TRBV7-2
clone_size: -
d_call: -
j_call: TRBJ1-1

cdr3_aa: CASMGQEGGSPLHF
cdr3_nt: TGTGCCAGCATGGGACAGGAAGGCGGTTCACCCCTCCACTTT
v_call: TRBV7-9
clone_size: -
d_call: TRBD1
j_call: TRBJ1-6

cdr3_aa: CASSSRTGRAEAFF
cdr3_nt: TGTGCCAGCAGCTCCCGGACAGGGAGGGCTGAAGCTTTCTTT
v_call: TRBV7-2
clone_size: -
d_call: TRBD1
j_call: TRBJ1-1

cdr3_aa: CASRPNQGKNEKLFF
cdr3_nt: TGTGCCAGCAGACCCAACCAGGGGAAGAATGAAAAACTGTTTTTT
v_call: TRBV6-5
clone_size: few
d_call: -
j_call: TRBJ1-4

cdr3_aa: CSAAGVEAFF
cdr3_nt: TGCAGTGCCGCCGGGGTTGAAGCTTTCTTT
v_call: TRBV20-1
clone_size: few
d_call: -
j_call: TRBJ1-1

cdr3_aa: CASPQGNLFNEQFF
cdr3_nt: TGTGCCAGCCCGCAGGGGAATCTTTTCAATGAGCAGTTCTTC
v_call: TRBV6-5
clone_size: -
d_call: -
j_call: TRBJ2-1

cdr3_aa: CASSIERNQPQHF
cdr3_nt: TGTGCCAGTAGTATAGAGAGGAATCAGCCCCAGCATTTT
v_call: TRBV19
clone_size: few
d_call: -
j_call: TRBJ1-5

cdr3_aa: CASSVGQGTNYGYTF
cdr3_nt: TGTGCCAGCAGCGTAGGACAGGGAACTAACTATGGCTACACCTTC
v_call: TRBV9
clone_size: once
d_call: TRBD1
j_call: TRBJ1-2

cdr3_aa: CASSSPTGGYLGEQYF
cdr3_nt: TGTGCCAGTAGTAGCCCAACAGGGGGTTACCTTGGGGAGCAGTACTTC
v_call: TRBV19
clone_size: -
d_call: TRBD1
j_call: TRBJ2-7

cdr3_aa: CASSVDGTKGEKLFF
cdr3_nt: TGTGCCAGCAGCGTTGATGGCACTAAGGGGGAAAAACTGTTTTTT
v_call: TRBV9
clone_size: -
d_call: -
j_call: TRBJ1-4

cdr3_aa: CASSVGGGNNEKLFF
cdr3_nt: TGTGCCAGCAGTGTAGGGGGTGGGAATAATGAAAAACTGTTTTTT
v_call: TRBV28
clone_size: -
d_call: -
j_call: TRBJ1-4

cdr3_aa: CASSEHRGGELFF
cdr3_nt: TGTGCCAGCAGTGAACACAGGGGAGGGGAGCTGTTTTTT
v_call: TRBV6-1
clone_size: -
d_call: TRBD1
j_call: TRBJ2-2

cdr3_aa: CASSLKRGTEAFF
cdr3_nt: TGTGCCAGCAGTTTAAAAAGGGGAACTGAAGCTTTCTTT
v_call: TRBV12-3/TRBV12-4
clone_size: once
d_call: -
j_call: TRBJ1-1

cdr3_aa: CASSPTSTNEQYF
cdr3_nt: TGTGCCAGCTCACCGACTAGCACCAACGAGCAGTACTTC
v_call: TRBV18
clone_size: -
d_call: TRBD2
j_call: TRBJ2-7

cdr3_aa: CASRWGLAGAEETQYF
cdr3_nt: TGTGCCAGCAGGTGGGGACTAGCGGGAGCGGAAGAGACCCAGTACTTC
v_call: TRBV7-2
clone_size: -
d_call: TRBD2
j_call: TRBJ2-5

cdr3_aa: CASRLGGAGANVLTF
cdr3_nt: TGTGCCAGCCGTCTTGGGGGGGCTGGGGCCAACGTCCTGACTTTC
v_call: TRBV6-5
clone_size: -
d_call: TRBD2
j_call: TRBJ2-6

cdr3_aa: CASSPIRDTGELFF
cdr3_nt: TGCGCCAGCAGCCCCATACGGGACACCGGGGAGCTGTTTTTT
v_call: TRBV4-1
clone_size: once
d_call: -
j_call: TRBJ2-2

cdr3_aa: CASKEEKLFF
cdr3_nt: TGTGCCAGCAAGGAGGAAAAACTGTTTTTT
v_call: TRBV6-5
clone_size: -
d_call: -
j_call: TRBJ1-4

cdr3_aa: CASSLNGVAGDEQYF
cdr3_nt: TGTGCCAGCAGCTTAAACGGGGTTGCAGGCGACGAGCAGTACTTC
v_call: TRBV5-5
clone_size: -
d_call: -
j_call: TRBJ2-7

cdr3_aa: CAWSVLSGSQPQHF
cdr3_nt: TGTGCCTGGAGTGTACTGAGCGGTTCCCAGCCCCAGCATTTT
v_call: TRBV30
clone_size: -
d_call: -
j_call: TRBJ1-5

cdr3_aa: CATSRTSGRGSYNEQFF
cdr3_nt: TGTGCCACCAGCAGGACTAGCGGGAGGGGGTCCTACAATGAGCAGTTCTTC
v_call: TRBV15
clone_size: -
d_call: TRBD2
j_call: TRBJ2-1

cdr3_aa: CATSDPIRNTIYF
cdr3_nt: TGTGCCACCAGTGATCCCATTCGAAACACCATATATTTT
v_call: TRBV24-1
clone_size: -
d_call: -
j_call: TRBJ1-3

cdr3_aa: CASSSWRAGGSRDTQYF
cdr3_nt: TGTGCCAGCAGCTCATGGAGAGCGGGGGGGTCCCGGGATACGCAGTATTTT
v_call: TRBV7-2
clone_size: once
d_call: TRBD2
j_call: TRBJ2-3

cdr3_aa: CASSLGGAEETQYF
cdr3_nt: TGTGCCAGCAGTCTCGGGGGGGCCGAAGAGACCCAGTACTTC
v_call: TRBV28
clone_size: -
d_call: TRBD2
j_call: TRBJ2-5

cdr3_aa: CASSEEGFNYGYTF
cdr3_nt: TGTGCCAGCAGTGAGGAGGGGTTTAACTATGGCTACACCTTC
v_call: TRBV6-1
clone_size: -
d_call: -
j_call: TRBJ1-2

cdr3_aa: CASSIIGDSQETQYF
cdr3_nt: TGTGCCAGTAGTATTATCGGGGACAGCCAAGAGACCCAGTACTTC
v_call: TRBV19
clone_size: -
d_call: TRBD1
j_call: TRBJ2-5

cdr3_aa: CASSLGLAGRETQYF
cdr3_nt: TGTGCCAGCAGCTTAGGTCTAGCGGGGAGGGAGACCCAGTACTTC
v_call: TRBV7-2
clone_size: few
d_call: TRBD2
j_call: TRBJ2-5

cdr3_aa: CASSSVSGPQETQYF
cdr3_nt: TGTGCCAGCAGCAGTGTTAGCGGGCCACAAGAGACCCAGTACTTC
v_call: TRBV11-2
clone_size: -
d_call: TRBD2
j_call: TRBJ2-5

cdr3_aa: CASSPGGDYGYTF
cdr3_nt: TGTGCCAGCAGCCCGGGGGGCGACTATGGCTACACCTTC
v_call: TRBV6-5
clone_size: once
d_call: -
j_call: TRBJ1-2

cdr3_aa: CASSGSGVGSTDTQYF
cdr3_nt: TGTGCCAGCAGTGGTAGCGGGGTGGGTAGCACAGATACGCAGTATTTT
v_call: TRBV2
clone_size: -
d_call: TRBD2
j_call: TRBJ2-3

cdr3_aa: CASSPEARSRGGYTF
cdr3_nt: TGTGCCAGCTCACCAGAAGCTAGGTCTAGGGGTGGCTACACCTTC
v_call: TRBV18
clone_size: -
d_call: -
j_call: TRBJ1-2

cdr3_aa: CASSLQGSTEAFF
cdr3_nt: TGTGCCAGCAGCTTACAGGGAAGTACTGAAGCTTTCTTT
v_call: TRBV11-3
clone_size: -
d_call: -
j_call: TRBJ1-1

cdr3_aa: CASSVTGSSTDTQYF
cdr3_nt: TGTGCCAGCAGTGTGACAGGGTCTAGCACAGATACGCAGTATTTT
v_call: TRBV28
clone_size: -
d_call: TRBD1
j_call: TRBJ2-3

cdr3_aa: CASSLSQTEAFF
cdr3_nt: TGTGCCAGCAGTTTGTCACAGACTGAAGCTTTCTTT
v_call: TRBV28
clone_size: -
d_call: -
j_call: TRBJ1-1

cdr3_aa: CASRSLGSEQFF
cdr3_nt: TGTGCCAGCAGATCCCTGGGGAGTGAGCAGTTCTTC
v_call: TRBV2
clone_size: -
d_call: -
j_call: TRBJ2-1

cdr3_aa: CASSQEDRAGNTIYF
cdr3_nt: TGTGCCAGCAGCCAGGAGGACAGGGCTGGAAACACCATATATTTT
v_call: TRBV4-2
clone_size: once
d_call: TRBD1
j_call: TRBJ1-3

cdr3_aa: CASSYGAQPQHF
cdr3_nt: TGTGCCAGCAGTTACGGGGCCCAGCCCCAGCATTTT
v_call: TRBV6-2/TRBV6-3
clone_size: -
d_call: -
j_call: TRBJ1-5

cdr3_aa: CASSYVRQNTEAFF
cdr3_nt: TGTGCCAGCAGTTACGTTCGACAAAACACTGAAGCTTTCTTT
v_call: TRBV6-5
clone_size: -
d_call: -
j_call: TRBJ1-1

cdr3_aa: CATRPGKVNTEAFF
cdr3_nt: TGTGCCACTCGACCGGGGAAGGTGAACACTGAAGCTTTCTTT
v_call: TRBV19
clone_size: -
d_call: -
j_call: TRBJ1-1

cdr3_aa: CASSERGGKVSQFF
cdr3_nt: TGTGCCAGCAGTGAGCGGGGGGGCAAGGTCTCGCAGTTCTTC
v_call: TRBV28
clone_size: -
d_call: TRBD2
j_call: TRBJ2-1

cdr3_aa: CASSPIAGLRNQPQHF
cdr3_nt: TGTGCCAGCAGTCCAATCGCGGGTTTACGCAATCAGCCCCAGCATTTT
v_call: TRBV27
clone_size: -
d_call: -
j_call: TRBJ1-5

cdr3_aa: CASSQEGRDMLHF
cdr3_nt: TGTGCCAGCAGCCAAGAGGGCAGGGATATGCTCCACTTT
v_call: TRBV14
clone_size: -
d_call: -
j_call: TRBJ1-6